Listed here are 19 T cell receptor beta chains from one sample, sequenced in a study of shared clonotypes between healthy human individuals. Here immunoSEQ multiplex PCR was the method, and the copy in TCRdb shows in-frame clones only, minus some. The table records around 2,000,000 clones, approximately 95% of them present only once. CD8 cells classed as naive were CD45RO-negative and positively selected for CCR7, excluding terminally differentiated effector memory CD45RA+ cells. The sequenced material came from naive CD8+ T cells sorted from blood. Receptor source: a man younger than 30 in good health.

With regard to this clone: Since a much larger clone is just one base distant, this may be a read error. At the DNA level, this CDR3 is encoded by other sequences in the same sample as well. This sequence joins TRBV5-6 and TRBJ2-7; D is undetermined. Trimming shortened V by 2 bases and J by 2 bases, and 5 bases separated the two germline ends. The CDR3 length is 12 residues. Germline V gene data show CDR1 as SGHDT and CDR2 as YYEEEE. The CDR3 region is CASSFGTYEQYF. For the CDR3, the DNA is TGTGCCAGCAGCTTCGGAACCTACGAGCAGTACTTC.

This clone was picked up one time. At the DNA level, this CDR3 is encoded by other sequences in the same sample as well. This chain connects TRBV27 to TRBJ1-1; TRBD1 might be the D (6 bases). The germline CDR1 and CDR2 sequences are MNHEY and SMNVEV (reference sequence). Trimming cost V 2 bases and J 5 bases, with 12 bases left between them. This CDR3 has 14 residues. The CDR3 bases are TGTGCCAGCAGTTTAAGGGGGGCGGGTACTGAAGCTTTCTTT. This codes for CASSLRGAGTEAFF.

This rearrangement joins TRBV29-1 to TRBJ2-1, with D uncertain. Germline assignment: CDR1 SQVTM and CDR2 ANQGSEA. The V and J ends lost 3 bases and 3 bases respectively, with 18 bases between them. The CDR3 loop spans 16 amino acids. The DNA of the CDR3 is TGCAGCGTTGATTTTCCGACTTTCTCCCACTACAATGAGCAGTTCTTC. Translated: CSVDFPTFSHYNEQFF.

The V and J genes are TRBV28 and TRBJ2-3; 11 nucleotides align to TRBD2. Germline CDR1 and CDR2: MDHEN and SYDVKM. V was pared by 0 bases and J by 4 bases, with 6 bases of the junction left unmatched. CDR3 length: 17 residues. CDR3 in amino acids: CASSLWNSGGAADTQYF. CDR3 DNA: TGTGCCAGCAGTTTATGGAATAGCGGGGGGGCCGCAGATACGCAGTATTTT. Full variable domain (rest looked up from reference TRBV28 and TRBJ2-3): DVKVTQSSRYLVKRTGEKVFLECVQDMDHENMFWYRQDPGLGLRLIYFSYDVKMKEKGDIPEGYSVSREKKERFSLILESASTNQTSMYLCASSLWNSGGAADTQYFGPGTRLTVL.

The chain is built from TRBV28 and TRBJ2-3; maybe TRBD2 (5 bases). Looked up from germline, CDR1 is MDHEN and CDR2 is SYDVKM. The CDR3 consists of 14 residues. V was shortened by 2 bases and J by 3 bases, with 9 bases between the two germline ends. DNA for the CDR3: TGTGCCAGCAGTTTACGGGGTTTGACAGATACGCAGTATTTT. Its protein is CASSLRGLTDTQYF.

The chain uses TRBV5-1 and TRBJ2-3; D may correspond to TRBD1 or TRBD2 (5 bases each). The CDR3 runs to 14 residues. Trimming left V 3 bases short and J 0 bases short, with 8 bases between. Germline V gives CDR1 SGHRS, CDR2 YFSETQ. The CDR3 sequence is CASSWWDSTDTQYF. In nucleotides, the CDR3 is TGCGCCAGCAGCTGGTGGGACAGCACAGATACGCAGTATTTT.

A remark on this clone: Distinct nucleotide sequences in the sample also encode this CDR3. The rearrangement uses TRBV11-2 and TRBJ2-1; D is unresolved. The CDR3 sequence is 13 residues long. V lost 1 base and J 5 bases, leaving 6 bases between the germline ends. Germline V CDR1 and CDR2: SGHAT, FQNNGV. CDR3 sequence (DNA): TGTGCCAGCAGCTTAGCTCTAAACAATGAGCAGTTCTTC. Residues: CASSLALNNEQFF.

The rearrangement uses TRBV28 and TRBJ1-5, with D unclear. V was pared by 6 bases and J by 3 bases, with 15 bases between. Per germline, CDR1 MDHEN and CDR2 SYDVKM. The CDR3 length is 15 residues. In DNA form, the CDR3 reads TGTGCCAGCAGCGAGAGAGCAGGCCTCAATCAGCCCCAGCATTTT. Its translation: CASSERAGLNQPQHF. The full variable domain, with the rest looked up from reference TRBV28 and TRBJ1-5, is DVKVTQSSRYLVKRTGEKVFLECVQDMDHENMFWYRQDPGLGLRLIYFSYDVKMKEKGDIPEGYSVSREKKERFSLILESASTNQTSMYLCASSERAGLNQPQHFGDGTRLSIL.

The chain joins TRBV9 to TRBJ2-7; D is undetermined. The CDR3 totals 17 residues. Germline V CDR1 and CDR2: SGDLS, YYNGEE. Trimming left V 0 bases short and J 4 bases short, with 20 bases between. Here the CDR3 DNA reads TGTGCCAGCAGCGTAGGTATGGGCACCGGTGAAGGGTACGAGCAGTACTTC. As protein: CASSVGMGTGEGYEQYF. Full variable domain (remainder filled in from reference TRBV9 and TRBJ2-7): DSGVTQTPKHLITATGQRVTLRCSPRSGDLSVYWYQQSLDQGLQFLIQYYNGEERAKGNILERFSAQQFPDLHSELNLSSLELGDSALYFCASSVGMGTGEGYEQYFGPGTRLTVT.

The rearrangement joins TRBV5-5 to TRBJ2-5; the match to TRBD1 covers 7 bases. With 4 bases clipped from V and 2 bases from J, the junction kept 20 bases outside the gene matches. The CDR3 is 19 amino acids. Germline CDR1 is SGHKS and CDR2 is YYEKEE (reference sequence). The CDR3 here is CASSPDFYITGTVQETQYF. The CDR3 nucleotides read TGTGCCAGCAGCCCGGACTTCTATATTACCGGGACAGTACAAGAGACCCAGTACTTC.

This clone occurred a few times. V usage is TRBV27 and J usage is TRBJ1-5; no firm D call. CDR3 size: 12 residues. Looked up from germline, CDR1 is MNHEY and CDR2 is SMNVEV (reference sequence). V shed 7 bases and J shed 2 bases, with 6 bases lying between them. CDR3 loop: CASKQGNQPQHF. The CDR3 nucleotides are TGTGCCAGCAAGCAAGGCAATCAGCCCCAGCATTTT.

This chain uses TRBV12-1 with TRBJ2-1; TRBD2 is taken as the D call from the table, unchecked against the DNA. TRBV12-1 is labeled a pseudogene. The CDR3 covers 19 residues. CDR3 in amino acids: CASSSPIAGGPIGIHEQFF. In nucleotides, the CDR3 is TGTGCCAGCAGCTCTCCAATAGCGGGGGGGCCAATCGGTATTCATGAGCAGTTCTTC.

Concerning this clone: Other DNA sequences from this sample encode an identical CDR3 as well. The genes are TRBV19 and TRBJ1-2, with D hard to call. The germline V and J ends were trimmed by 0 bases and 3 bases, with 8 bases remaining between them. CDR1 LNHDA and CDR2 SQIVND come from the germline V gene (reference sequence). The CDR3 runs to 14 residues. The CDR3 reads CASSIDAEYYGYTF. CDR3 nucleotide sequence: TGTGCCAGTAGTATAGATGCAGAATACTATGGCTACACCTTC.

V is TRBV4-1 and J is TRBJ1-4; no firm D call. V was cut by 1 base and J by 5 bases, with 8 bases left in between. CDR1 and CDR2 from the germline V gene are MGHRA and YSYEKL. The CDR3 is 14 amino acids. CDR3 coding DNA: TGCGCCAGCAGCCAAGGTTTTGGAAATGAAAAACTGTTTTTT. Encoded protein: CASSQGFGNEKLFF.

The chain uses TRBV28 and TRBJ1-2, with 8 nucleotides matching TRBD1. The germline CDR1 and CDR2 sequences are MDHEN and SYDVKM. The trim removed 6 bases at V and 6 bases at J, leaving 12 bases unmatched. The CDR3 is made up of 15 amino acids. CDR3 loop: CASSLTSTGEDGYTF. DNA of the CDR3: TGTGCCAGCAGCCTCACCTCGACAGGGGAGGATGGCTACACCTTC.

V and J are TRBV4-1 and TRBJ2-2, with a tentative D call TRBD2 (6 bases). Per germline, CDR1 MGHRA and CDR2 YSYEKL. V was shortened by 3 bases and J by 6 bases, with 14 bases between the two germline ends. CDR3 length: 15 amino acids. CDR3 sequence (DNA): TGCGCCAGCAGCCAGGAATCTTGGGGGGCCGGGGAGCTGTTTTTT. Its protein product is CASSQESWGAGELFF.

The rearrangement uses TRBV27 and TRBJ1-5; weak D call: TRBD1 (6 bases). Trimming removed 5 bases from V and 7 bases from J, with 15 bases in between. Germline V gives CDR1 MNHEY, CDR2 SMNVEV (reference sequence). This CDR3 contains 14 residues. CDR3 protein: CASSMGGAIQPQHF. The CDR3 DNA sequence: TGTGCCAGCAGTATGGGGGGCGCGATCCAGCCCCAGCATTTT.

The chain employs TRBV10-3 and TRBJ1-2, with D perhaps TRBD1 (5 bases). The CDR3 loop spans 15 amino acids. V gave up 0 bases and J gave up 0 bases, with 8 bases separating them. Germline assignment: CDR1 ENHRY and CDR2 SYGVKD. The CDR3 DNA is TGTGCCATCAGTGAGTCGGGGGGAGCTAACTATGGCTACACCTTC. Its translation: CAISESGGANYGYTF.

This clone was counted once. The chain joins TRBV5-8 to TRBJ1-2; D may be TRBD1 (6 bases). CDR1 and CDR2 from the germline V gene are SGHTS and YDEGEE. Trimming took 0 bases from V and 5 from J, leaving 17 bases between them. The CDR3 totals 16 residues. CDR3 loop: CASSLGGSGAFYGYTF. The CDR3 DNA reads as TGTGCCAGCAGCTTGGGAGGTTCAGGGGCTTTTTATGGCTACACCTTC.